One sample yielded the 24 T cell receptor beta chains listed below, sequenced in a study of blood T cell repertoires in COVID-19. Profiling relied on immunoSEQ multiplex PCR, and the TCRdb table lists in-frame clones only, not all of them. The profile shows some 130,000 clones, over 80% of them singletons. The sequencing sample was made of PBMCs or T cells enriched from blood (not recorded which). The receptors here all came from a man aged 25-45 years who had recovered from COVID-19.

This chain joins TRBV5-4 and TRBJ2-1, with 10 bases that match TRBD1. The J segment lost 1 base and the V segment lost 4 bases, leaving 11 bases of the junction unmatched. Germline values: CDR1 SGHNT, CDR2 YYREEE (reference sequence). The CDR3 sequence is 18 residues long. The CDR3 DNA reads as TGTGCCAGCAGCCCTGACAGGGGGCGAAGGGTATCCTACAATGAGCAGTTCTTC. It yields the protein CASSPDRGRRVSYNEQFF.

The chain combines TRBV5-6 with TRBJ2-5; 8 bases line up with TRBD1. This CDR3 has 14 amino acids. Looked up from germline, CDR1 is SGHDT and CDR2 is YYEEEE. With V trimmed by 2 bases and J by 5 bases, 5 bases remained unmatched. The CDR3 DNA reads as TGTGCCAGCAGCTTACAGGGGGTAGGTGAGACCCAGTACTTC. As protein: CASSLQGVGETQYF.

In DNA, the CDR3 is TGTGCCAGTAGTAGAACCGGGACAGTTTACAATCAGCCCCAGCATTTT. This gives the protein CASSRTGTVYNQPQHF. The chain employs TRBV19 and TRBJ1-5; TRBD1 aligns across 7 bases. The CDR3 consists of 16 residues. Germline V CDR1 and CDR2: LNHDA, SQIVND (reference sequence). V trimming: 4 bases; J trimming: 3 bases; junction bases outside the gene matches: 9.

The chain uses TRBV2 and TRBJ1-4; tentative D call: TRBD1 (5 bases). CDR3 length equals 14 residues. Deletions cut 4 bases from V and 4 bases from J, with 10 bases between. Germline assignment: CDR1 SNHLY and CDR2 FYNNEI. CDR3 DNA: TGTGCCAGCAGTGCAGGGCGGGGTAATGAAAAACTGTTTTTT. As protein: CASSAGRGNEKLFF.

J is TRBJ2-7 and V is TRBV5-6; 10 nucleotides line up with TRBD2. V shed 4 bases, J shed 3 bases, and the junction held 4 bases outside the gene matches. This CDR3 comprises 14 residues. Per the germline V gene, CDR1 is SGHDT and CDR2 is YYEEEE. Here the CDR3 DNA reads TGTGCCAGCAGCCTCGGACTAGCGGACTACGAGCAGTACTTC. This gives the protein CASSLGLADYEQYF. The full variable domain, with the rest looked up from reference TRBV5-6 and TRBJ2-7, is DAGVTQSPTHLIKTRGQQVTLRCSPKSGHDTVSWYQQALGQGPQFIFQYYEEEERQRGNFPDRFSGHQFPNYSSELNVNALLLGDSALYLCASSLGLADYEQYFGPGTRLTVT.

The chain recombines TRBV18 with TRBJ2-7, with 9 nucleotides matching TRBD2. After removal of 1 base from V and 3 bases from J, the junction contained 7 bases not matched to a gene. This CDR3 region has 16 residues. Germline values: CDR1 KGHSH, CDR2 LQKENI. The CDR3 nucleotides read TGTGCCAGCTCACCACAGCAAGCGGGAGGTAACTACGAGCAGTACTTC. Its protein product is CASSPQQAGGNYEQYF.

In regard to this clone: Sequence at one end of the junction differs from germline and may be a read error. The chain combines TRBV5-3 with TRBJ2-1; 12 positions agree with TRBD2. TRBV5-3 is an open reading frame, and its role is uncertain. The CDR3 loop spans 17 amino acids. Here the CDR3 DNA reads TGTGTCAGAAGCTTAGTAAAGACTAGCGGGAGAGACAATGAGCAGTTCTTC. Protein product: CVRSLVKTSGRDNEQFF.

The chain is built from TRBV5-1 and TRBJ1-2; 9 nucleotides match TRBD1. The CDR3 runs 16 residues. The junction had 12 bases not matched to a gene; V was cut back by 5 bases and J by 4 bases. Germline lookup yields CDR1 SGHRS and CDR2 YFSETQ. CDR3 sequence: CASSSPTQQGAYGYTF. The CDR3 DNA follows: TGCGCCAGCAGTTCTCCCACACAACAGGGGGCCTATGGCTACACCTTC.

J is TRBJ2-3 and V is TRBV19; 9 bases are shared with TRBD2. V dropped 5 bases and J dropped 4; count of bases not matched to a gene: 19. This CDR3 contains 19 residues. Per the germline V gene, CDR1 is LNHDA and CDR2 is SQIVND (reference sequence). In DNA form, the CDR3 reads TGTGCCAGTAGTCCCCAGGGTCTGGCGGGAGGGCCGGTTTCAGATACGCAGTATTTT. Translated, it gives CASSPQGLAGGPVSDTQYF. The variable domain in full, with the rest retrieved from reference TRBV19 and TRBJ2-3, is DGGITQSPKYLFRKEGQNVTLSCEQNLNHDAMYWYRQDPGQGLRLIYYSQIVNDFQKGDIAEGYSVSREKKESFPLTVTSAQKNPTAFYLCASSPQGLAGGPVSDTQYFGPGTRLTVL.

This chain uses TRBV11-3 with TRBJ2-5, with 16 bases matching TRBD2. The V and J ends lost 5 bases and 4 bases, in that order; junction bases with no gene match: 4. Germline values: CDR1 SGHNT, CDR2 YENEEA. CDR3 length: 16 residues. The CDR3 bases are TGTGCCAGCAGCGCAGGGACTAGCGGGGGGGTAGAGACCCAGTACTTC. It specifies CASSAGTSGGVETQYF.

The chain uses TRBV21-1 and TRBJ2-7; the table's D call, TRBD1, has no DNA check behind it. TRBV21-1 has pseudogene status. This CDR3 has 16 residues. The CDR3 is CASSKSTGWSPYEQYF. The CDR3 DNA reads TGTGCCAGCAGCAAAAGCACAGGATGGAGTCCTTACGAGCAGTACTTC.

This chain links TRBV30 with TRBJ2-7, with TRBD2 matching over 7 bases. Germline lookup yields CDR1 GTSNPN and CDR2 SVGIG (reference sequence). The J segment lost 6 bases and the V segment lost 0 bases, leaving 11 bases of the junction unmatched. This CDR3 contains 15 residues. The CDR3 loop is CAWSVRAGAWAEQYF. Here the CDR3 DNA reads TGTGCCTGGAGTGTACGCGCGGGAGCGTGGGCCGAGCAGTACTTC. The full variable domain, its missing parts supplied by reference TRBV30 and TRBJ2-7, is SQTIHQWPATLVQPVGSPLSLECTVEGTSNPNLYWYRQAAGRGLQLLFYSVGIGQISSEVPQNLSASRPQDRQFILSSKKLLLSDSGFYLCAWSVRAGAWAEQYFGPGTRLTVT.

The gene calls are TRBV19 and TRBJ1-5, with D uncertain. Germline CDR1 reads LNHDA; CDR2 reads SQIVND (reference sequence). The CDR3 sequence is 13 residues long. Trimming cost V 7 bases and J 6 bases, with 13 bases left between them. CDR3 residues: CASTMEVTQPQHF. CDR3 nucleotides: TGTGCCAGTACCATGGAGGTGACTCAGCCCCAGCATTTT.

This clone has at least ten counts. J is TRBJ1-3 and V is TRBV2; the D is unclear. The V end lost 1 base, the J end lost 0 bases, and 16 bases lay between the germline ends. The germline CDR1 and CDR2 sequences are SNHLY and FYNNEI. The CDR3 loop spans 18 amino acids. Written as DNA, the CDR3 is TGTGCCAGCAGTGAAGTTGGGGAGTTAGCAGTCTCTGGAAACACCATATATTTT. Amino acid sequence: CASSEVGELAVSGNTIYF.

This clone was counted between two and nine times. This chain uses TRBV28 with TRBJ2-2; TRBD1 matches at 8 bases. Germline CDR1 and CDR2: MDHEN and SYDVKM. This CDR3 region has 15 residues. The ends lost 5 bases at V and 6 bases at J; junction bases unmatched: 8. The CDR3 nucleotides are TGTGCCAGCAGTGACAGGGGTTTGTTCGCCGGGGAGCTGTTTTTT. This encodes CASSDRGLFAGELFF.

This clone was counted only a few times. This chain connects TRBV6-5 to TRBJ2-1, with 10 bases matching TRBD2. Per germline, CDR1 MNHEY and CDR2 SVGAGI. The CDR3 is 15 residues long. The V and J ends lost 2 bases and 7 bases, in that order; junction bases with no gene match: 5. The CDR3 loop reads CASSYQRGGGNEQFF. For the CDR3, the DNA is TGTGCCAGCAGTTACCAGCGGGGGGGCGGGAATGAGCAGTTCTTC.

V and J are TRBV27 and TRBJ2-7, with 10 bases identical to TRBD1. The germline V gene has CDR1 MNHEY and CDR2 SMNVEV (reference sequence). The CDR3 has 15 amino acids. V trimming: 1 base; J trimming: 7 bases; junction bases outside the gene matches: 7. CDR3 nucleotides: TGTGCCAGCAGTTTATACGACAGGGGGCTGGGGGAGCAGTACTTC. This codes for CASSLYDRGLGEQYF.

This sequence joins TRBV6-5 and TRBJ1-6; 8 bases line up with TRBD1. The CDR3 has 14 residues. The germline CDR1 and CDR2 sequences are MNHEY and SVGAGI. V gave up 6 bases and J gave up 9 bases; unmatched junction bases: 7. The CDR3 loop is CASSRDRGRSPLHF. Here the CDR3 DNA reads TGTGCCAGCAGCCGTGACAGGGGCCGTTCACCCCTCCACTTT.

The chain carries TRBV6-1 and TRBJ2-1, with 14 positions matching TRBD2. Germline V lookup: CDR1 MNHNS, CDR2 SASEGT. V shed 1 base and J 0 bases; nucleotides not matched to a gene: 2. CDR3 length: 18 amino acids. CDR3 in amino acids: CASSEVGLAGGSYNEQFF. The CDR3 DNA reads TGTGCCAGCAGTGAAGTAGGACTAGCGGGGGGCTCCTACAATGAGCAGTTCTTC.

V usage is TRBV5-1 and J usage is TRBJ2-2; no clear D gene. V gave up 0 bases and J gave up 8 bases, with 5 bases separating them. The CDR3 sequence is 12 residues long. Germline lookup yields CDR1 SGHRS and CDR2 YFSETQ. The CDR3 region is CASSLDRGELFF. CDR3 nucleotide sequence: TGCGCCAGCAGCTTGGATCGGGGGGAGCTGTTTTTT.

V gene TRBV18 combines with J gene TRBJ1-3, with a weak D call TRBD1 (5 bases). The CDR3 sequence is 15 residues long. V was trimmed by 2 bases and J by 0 bases, leaving 8 bases between them. In germline, CDR1 is KGHSH, CDR2 LQKENI. In DNA form, the CDR3 reads TGTGCCAGCTCACCAGCGGACATCTCTGGAAACACCATATATTTT. Its protein product is CASSPADISGNTIYF.

The chain's CDR3 is CASSSGDSYNEQFF. CDR3 coding DNA: TGCGCCAGCAGCTCAGGGGACTCCTACAATGAGCAGTTCTTC. V and J are TRBV5-1 and TRBJ2-1, with D possibly TRBD1 on 6 matching bases. This CDR3 has 14 amino acids. V dropped 3 bases and J dropped 0 bases, with 7 bases sitting between them. Germline lookup yields CDR1 SGHRS and CDR2 YFSETQ.

V and J are TRBV18 and TRBJ1-4; weak D call: TRBD1 (5 bases). Germline V gene sequence: CDR1 KGHSH, CDR2 LQKENI. Trimming took 3 bases from V and 0 from J, leaving 11 bases between them. The CDR3 covers 16 residues. In DNA form, the CDR3 reads TGTGCCAGCTCACCCACCGACAGAGCAACTAATGAAAAACTGTTTTTT. This encodes CASSPTDRATNEKLFF.

V gene TRBV5-1 combines with J gene TRBJ2-3; 11 bases are shared with TRBD2. CDR3 length: 16 amino acids. V was clipped by 4 bases and J by 5 bases; unmatched bases: 9. CDR1 and CDR2 from the germline V gene are SGHRS and YFSETQ. The CDR3 sequence: CASSITGTSGRDTQYF. CDR3 in DNA: TGCGCCAGCAGCATTACCGGGACTAGCGGCAGAGATACGCAGTATTTT.